This TCR beta chain was sequenced for a study of cytomegalovirus exposure and HLA in healthy donors. For this clone: The antigen remains unidentified.

The CDR3 spans 15 residues. The V end lost 2 bases, the J end lost 2 bases, and 12 bases lay between the germline ends. The V gene's germline CDR1 is MNHEY and CDR2 SVGAGI. General study results and limits: Confirmation was obtained in vitro that three CMV-associated chains are specific for CMV antigens. Researchers catalogued 150 or so TCR beta chains as cytomegalovirus-associated. According to a later analysis, donors in an Asian-associated ancestry cluster reportedly had fewer N-insertions than the approximately 720-donor mean.

Primers included in the PCR were 60 Vbeta and 13 Jbeta primers. Profiling relied on immunoSEQ multiplex PCR, and the TCRdb table lists in-frame clones only, not all of them. The data hold 150,000 to 200,000 clones, with approximately 84% observed a single time. V gene TRBV6-5 combines with J gene TRBJ1-2; the D gene is possibly TRBD1 (5 bases). The sequencing input was PBMCs. The receptor comes from a boy aged 10-17 years in good health and CMV-seronegative. The CDR3 spells CASSYAAGSNYGYTF. The DNA of the CDR3 is TGTGCCAGCAGTTACGCGGCAGGGTCAAACTATGGCTACACCTTC.